This T cell receptor (beta chain) was sequenced for a study of T cells after somatic rescue of genetic block. Profiling relied on immunoSEQ multiplex PCR, and the TCRdb table lists in-frame clones only, not all of them. The sample contains 60,000 to 90,000 clones, roughly 91% of which appear only once. The germline V gene encodes CDR1 SGHAT and CDR2 FQNNGV. The CDR3 extends over 15 amino acids. V lost 3 bases and J lost 3, with 13 bases in between. The TCR was taken from a man aged 25 to 45. The gene calls are TRBV11-2 and TRBJ2-3; D uncertain. The sample taken for sequencing was peripheral blood mononuclear cells (PBMCs). The CDR3 spells CASSLTGLATDTQYF. The CDR3 DNA sequence: TGTGCCAGCAGCTTGACCGGGTTAGCAACAGATACGCAGTATTTT.